A selection of T cell receptor beta chains follows, all from one sample in a study of blood T cells in healthy people across ages. TCRdb passed the 5' RACE reads through MiXCR, listing each CDR3 protein once. The sample records about 800,000 distinct CDR3 sequences, about 46% being singletons. Material: blood. All receptors derive from an elderly man in good health. Each CDR3 is given with its conserved first and last residue.

CDR3	V	J
CSVEDWALGTEKLFF	TRBV29-1	TRBJ1-4
CSVAGLAGVFEQFF	TRBV29-1	TRBJ2-1
CSVDGTIQETQYF	TRBV29-1	TRBJ2-5
CASSSGLATTTDTQYF	TRBV5-1	TRBJ2-3
CSARDGGSQYEQYF	TRBV20-1	TRBJ2-7
CSAREIQRRNYEQYF	TRBV20-1	TRBJ2-7
CAISDGGGDEQFF	TRBV10-3	TRBJ2-1
CASSPGRARGGYTF	TRBV5-1	TRBJ1-2
CASSRYPPGLSTDTQYF	TRBV4-1	TRBJ2-3
CASSFGQHAEAFF	TRBV12-3/TRBV12-4	TRBJ1-1
CASSFVGADTDTQYF	TRBV7-2	TRBJ2-3
CSVRDGEYEQYF	TRBV29-1	TRBJ2-7
CSVGSGPSSYNEQFF	TRBV29-1	TRBJ2-1
CASSEKVSYGYTF	TRBV2	TRBJ1-2
CSARAEGYEQFF	TRBV20-1	TRBJ2-1